This entry lists 5 T cell receptor beta chains sequenced from one sample in a study of CD8 T cells in ankylosing spondylitis. Via MiXCR, TCRdb re-called the 5' RACE reads, giving one row per CDR3 protein. The repertoire includes 300,000 to 350,000 distinct CDR3 sequences, more than 20% of them detected once, and about 3.7% sits in the top ten. The sequencing sample was made of blood, either unsorted or a sorted T cell fraction (not recorded which). The receptors were sampled from a female donor with ankylosing spondylitis or in good health (not recorded which).

The chain uses TRBV10-3 and TRBJ2-7; unclear D gene. The CDR3 consists of 12 residues. Germline V gene data show CDR1 as ENHRY and CDR2 as SYGVKD. V lost 6 bases and J lost 3, with 9 bases in between. CDR3 protein: CAISPDGYEQYF. For the CDR3, the DNA is TGTGCCATCAGCCCAGACGGCTACGAGCAGTACTTC.

This clonotype occurred many times. The V gene is TRBV5-1, the J gene TRBJ2-3; 7 nucleotides match TRBD1. V lost 2 bases to trimming and J lost 5 bases; unmatched junction nucleotides: 8. This CDR3 is 15 amino acids long. The germline gives CDR1 SGHRS, CDR2 YFSETQ. The CDR3 loop is CASSLSGTEGDTQYF. CDR3 in DNA: TGCGCCAGCAGCTTATCCGGGACAGAGGGAGATACGCAGTATTTT. Based on the CDR3 plus reference TRBV5-1 and TRBJ2-3, the full variable domain is KAGVTQTPRYLIKTRGQQVTLSCSPISGHRSVSWYQQTPGQGLQFLFEYFSETQRNKGNFPGRFSGRQFSNSRSEMNVSTLELGDSALYLCASSLSGTEGDTQYFGPGTRLTVL.

Only a few counts were recorded for this clonotype. The V and J genes are TRBV2 and TRBJ2-3; 8 bases are a match to TRBD1. With V trimmed by 8 bases and J by 1 base, 11 bases remained unmatched. CDR3 size: 16 residues. Germline values: CDR1 SNHLY, CDR2 FYNNEI. CDR3 DNA sequence: TGTGCCAGCTGCCCGTCTCCGGGACAGGGCACAGATACGCAGTATTTT. Its translation is CASCPSPGQGTDTQYF.

This clonotype has a single count. The CDR3 DNA reads TGTGCCACCAGTGATTCGGAAGGCGTCAGGGGAAAACTGTTTTTT. Amino acid sequence: CATSDSEGVRGKLFF. This chain uses TRBV24-1 with TRBJ1-4, with a weak D call TRBD1 (6 bases). The CDR3 length is 15 residues. CDR1 is KGHDR and CDR2 is SFDVKD in the germline V gene. Trimming shortened V by 2 bases and J by 10 bases, and 16 bases separated the two germline ends.

This clonotype was recorded a few times. The V gene is TRBV10-3, the J gene TRBJ2-1, with D possibly being TRBD1 (6 bases). This CDR3 is 14 amino acids long. V lost 7 bases and J 2 bases, leaving 12 bases between the germline ends. CDR1 and CDR2 (germline): ENHRY, SYGVKD. The CDR3 coding sequence is TGTGCCATCACCCTCGGACAGACCTACAATGAGCAGTTCTTC. Amino acids: CAITLGQTYNEQFF.